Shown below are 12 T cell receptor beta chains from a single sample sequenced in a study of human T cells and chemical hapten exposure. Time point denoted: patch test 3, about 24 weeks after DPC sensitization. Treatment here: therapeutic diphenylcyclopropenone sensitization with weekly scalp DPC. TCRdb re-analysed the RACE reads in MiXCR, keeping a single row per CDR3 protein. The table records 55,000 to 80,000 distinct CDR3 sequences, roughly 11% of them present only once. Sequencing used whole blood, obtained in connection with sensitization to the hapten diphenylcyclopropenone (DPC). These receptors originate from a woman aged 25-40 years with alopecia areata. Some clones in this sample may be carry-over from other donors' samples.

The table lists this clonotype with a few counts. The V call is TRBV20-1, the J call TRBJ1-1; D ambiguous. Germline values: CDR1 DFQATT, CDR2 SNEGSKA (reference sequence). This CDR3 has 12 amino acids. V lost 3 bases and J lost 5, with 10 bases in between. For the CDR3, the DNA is TGCAGTGCTAGTTATAGTCGGACTGAAGCTTTCTTT. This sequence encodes CSASYSRTEAFF.

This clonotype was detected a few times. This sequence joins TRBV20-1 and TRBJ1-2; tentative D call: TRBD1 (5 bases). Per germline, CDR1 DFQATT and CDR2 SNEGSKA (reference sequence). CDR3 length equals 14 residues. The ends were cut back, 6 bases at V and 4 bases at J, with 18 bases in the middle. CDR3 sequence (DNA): TGCAGTGCACCGCGTCCGGGGCAGAGCTATGGCTACACCTTC. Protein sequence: CSAPRPGQSYGYTF.

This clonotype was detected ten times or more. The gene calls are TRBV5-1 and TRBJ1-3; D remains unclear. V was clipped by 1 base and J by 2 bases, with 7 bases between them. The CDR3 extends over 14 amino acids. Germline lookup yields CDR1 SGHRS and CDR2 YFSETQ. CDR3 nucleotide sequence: TGCGCCAGCAGCTTGTCCGGGACTGGAAACACCATATATTTT. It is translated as CASSLSGTGNTIYF.

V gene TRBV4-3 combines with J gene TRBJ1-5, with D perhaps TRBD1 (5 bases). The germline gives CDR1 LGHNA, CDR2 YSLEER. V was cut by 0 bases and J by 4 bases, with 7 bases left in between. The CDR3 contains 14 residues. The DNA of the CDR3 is TGCGCCAGCAGCCAAGATCAGGGAAATCAGCCCCAGCATTTT. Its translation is CASSQDQGNQPQHF.

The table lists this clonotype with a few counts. CDR3 sequence (DNA): TGTGCCAGCAGCTTGGAACAAAGGACTCCCACTGAAGCTTTCTTT. Encoded protein: CASSLEQRTPTEAFF. The genes are TRBV5-6 and TRBJ1-1; D remains ambiguous. The V end was cut by 0 bases, the J end by 4 bases, with 13 bases between. There are 15 residues in the CDR3. Germline lookup yields CDR1 SGHDT and CDR2 YYEEEE.

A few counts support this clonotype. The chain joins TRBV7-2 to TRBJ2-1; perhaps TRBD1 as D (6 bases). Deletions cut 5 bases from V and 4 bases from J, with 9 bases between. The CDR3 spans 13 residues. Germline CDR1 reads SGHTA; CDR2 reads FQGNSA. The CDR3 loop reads CASSVDRYNEQFF. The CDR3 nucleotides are TGTGCCAGCAGCGTCGACAGGTACAATGAGCAGTTCTTC.

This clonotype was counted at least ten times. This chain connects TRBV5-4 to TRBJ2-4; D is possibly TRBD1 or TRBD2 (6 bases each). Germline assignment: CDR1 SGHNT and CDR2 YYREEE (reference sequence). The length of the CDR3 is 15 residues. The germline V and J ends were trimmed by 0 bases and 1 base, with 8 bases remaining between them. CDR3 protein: CASSLEGGAKNIQYF. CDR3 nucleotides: TGTGCCAGCAGCTTGGAAGGGGGGGCCAAAAACATTCAGTACTTC.

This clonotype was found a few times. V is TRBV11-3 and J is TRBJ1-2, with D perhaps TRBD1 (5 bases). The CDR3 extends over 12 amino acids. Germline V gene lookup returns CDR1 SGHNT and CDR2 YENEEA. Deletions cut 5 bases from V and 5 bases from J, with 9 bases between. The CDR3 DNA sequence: TGTGCCAGCAGCGCTACAGGATATGGCTACACCTTC. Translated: CASSATGYGYTF.

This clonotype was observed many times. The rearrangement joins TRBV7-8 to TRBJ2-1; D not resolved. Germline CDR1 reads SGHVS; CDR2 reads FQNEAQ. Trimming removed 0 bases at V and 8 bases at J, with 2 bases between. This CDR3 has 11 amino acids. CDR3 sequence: CASSLAYEQFF. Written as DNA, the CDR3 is TGTGCCAGCAGCTTAGCTTATGAGCAGTTCTTC. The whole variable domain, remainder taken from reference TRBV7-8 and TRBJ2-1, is GAGVSQSPRYKVAKRGQDVALRCDPISGHVSLFWYQQALGQGPEFLTYFQNEAQLDKSGLPSDRFFAERPEGSVSTLKIQRTQQEDSAVYLCASSLAYEQFFGPGTRLTVL.

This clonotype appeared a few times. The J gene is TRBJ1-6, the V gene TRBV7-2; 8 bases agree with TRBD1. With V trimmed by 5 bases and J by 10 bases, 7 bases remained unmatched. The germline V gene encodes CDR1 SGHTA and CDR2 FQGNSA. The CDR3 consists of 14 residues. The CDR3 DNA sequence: TGTGCCAGCAGCAACAGACAGGGGAGGTCACCCCTCCACTTT. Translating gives CASSNRQGRSPLHF.

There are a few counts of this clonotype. CDR3 coding DNA: TGTGCCAGCTCATACAGACAGGGGTTGCTTGGCTACACCTTC. Amino acids: CASSYRQGLLGYTF. V usage is TRBV18 and J usage is TRBJ1-2, with TRBD1 matching 8 bases. CDR3 length: 14 residues. CDR1 is KGHSH, CDR2 LQKENI, per germline. The V gene end was trimmed by 5 bases and the J gene end by 7 bases; junction bases not matched to a gene: 9.

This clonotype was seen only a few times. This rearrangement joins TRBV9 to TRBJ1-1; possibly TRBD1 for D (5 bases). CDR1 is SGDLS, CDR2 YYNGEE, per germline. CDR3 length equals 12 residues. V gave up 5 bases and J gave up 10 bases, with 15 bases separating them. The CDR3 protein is CASREPGGPAFF. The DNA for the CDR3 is TGTGCCAGCAGAGAACCGGGGGGTCCAGCTTTCTTT.